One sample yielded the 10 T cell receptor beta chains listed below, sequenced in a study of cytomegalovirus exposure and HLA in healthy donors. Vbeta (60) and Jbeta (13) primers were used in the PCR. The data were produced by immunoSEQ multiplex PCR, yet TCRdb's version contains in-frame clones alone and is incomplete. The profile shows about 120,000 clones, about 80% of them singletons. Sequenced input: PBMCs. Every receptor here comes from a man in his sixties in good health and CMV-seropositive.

The chain's CDR3 is CSAESYLGQGTEQYF. In DNA, the CDR3 is TGCAGCGCCGAGTCCTACCTTGGACAGGGTACCGAGCAGTACTTC. The chain couples TRBV29-1 to TRBJ2-5; TRBD1 agrees at 8 bases. The assigned J gene may be wrong: the sequence end matches TRBJ2-7 better. The CDR3 spans 15 residues. Germline CDR1 is SQVTM and CDR2 is ANQGSEA.

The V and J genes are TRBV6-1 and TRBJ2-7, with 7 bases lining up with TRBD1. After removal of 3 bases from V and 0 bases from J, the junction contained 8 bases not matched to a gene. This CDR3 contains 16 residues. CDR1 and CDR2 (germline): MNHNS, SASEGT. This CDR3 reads CASSDFDRDSSYEQYF. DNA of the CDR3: TGTGCCAGCAGTGACTTCGACAGGGACAGCTCCTACGAGCAGTACTTC.

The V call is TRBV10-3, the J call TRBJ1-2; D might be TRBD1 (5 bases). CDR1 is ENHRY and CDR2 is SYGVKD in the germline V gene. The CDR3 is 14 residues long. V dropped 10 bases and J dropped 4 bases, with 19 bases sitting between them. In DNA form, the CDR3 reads TGTGCCACCAAAGCCTCCAAGGGACTCTATGGCTACACCTTC. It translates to CATKASKGLYGYTF.

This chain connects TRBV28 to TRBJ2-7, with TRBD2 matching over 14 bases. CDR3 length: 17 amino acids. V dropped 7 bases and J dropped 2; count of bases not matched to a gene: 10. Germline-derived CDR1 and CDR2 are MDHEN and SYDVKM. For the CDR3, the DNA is TGTGCCAGCACGAATCGACTAGCGGGAGGGCCAGCCTACGAGCAGTACTTC. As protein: CASTNRLAGGPAYEQYF. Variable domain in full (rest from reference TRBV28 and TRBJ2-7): DVKVTQSSRYLVKRTGEKVFLECVQDMDHENMFWYRQDPGLGLRLIYFSYDVKMKEKGDIPEGYSVSREKKERFSLILESASTNQTSMYLCASTNRLAGGPAYEQYFGPGTRLTVT.

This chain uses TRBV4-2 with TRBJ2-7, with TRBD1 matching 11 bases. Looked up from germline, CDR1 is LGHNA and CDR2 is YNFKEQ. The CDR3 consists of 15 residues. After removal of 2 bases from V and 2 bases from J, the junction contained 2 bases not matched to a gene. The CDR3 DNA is TGTGCCAGCAGCCAAACGGGACAGGGGGCCTACGAGCAGTACTTC. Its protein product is CASSQTGQGAYEQYF.

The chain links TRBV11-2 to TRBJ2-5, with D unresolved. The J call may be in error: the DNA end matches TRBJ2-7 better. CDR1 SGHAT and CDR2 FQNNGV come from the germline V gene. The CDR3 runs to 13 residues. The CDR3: CASSLESPYEQYF. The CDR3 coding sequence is TGTGCCAGCAGCTTAGAGTCTCCCTACGAGCAGTACTTC.

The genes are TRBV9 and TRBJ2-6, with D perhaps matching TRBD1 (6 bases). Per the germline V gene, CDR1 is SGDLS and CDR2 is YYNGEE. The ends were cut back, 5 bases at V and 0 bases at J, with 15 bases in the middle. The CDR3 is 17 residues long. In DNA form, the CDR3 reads TGTGCCAGCAGTGGAGACAGGTGGGGCTCTGGGGCCAACGTCCTGACTTTC. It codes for CASSGDRWGSGANVLTF.

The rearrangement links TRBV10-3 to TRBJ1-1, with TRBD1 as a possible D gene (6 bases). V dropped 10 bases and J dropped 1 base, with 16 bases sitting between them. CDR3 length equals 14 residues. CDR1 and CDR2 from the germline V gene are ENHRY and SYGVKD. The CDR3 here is CATSIGRGNTEAFF. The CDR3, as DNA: TGTGCCACATCTATAGGCAGGGGGAACACTGAAGCTTTCTTT.

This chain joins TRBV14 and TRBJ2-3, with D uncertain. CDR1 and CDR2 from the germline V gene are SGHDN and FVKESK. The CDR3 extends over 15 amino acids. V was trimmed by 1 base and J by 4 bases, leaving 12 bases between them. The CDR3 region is CASSQVVRGPDTQYF. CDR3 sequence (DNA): TGTGCCAGCAGCCAAGTCGTCCGAGGCCCAGATACGCAGTATTTT. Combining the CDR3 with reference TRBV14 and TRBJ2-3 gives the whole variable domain EAGVTQFPSHSVIEKGQTVTLRCDPISGHDNLYWYRRVMGKEIKFLLHFVKESKQDESGMPNNRFLAERTGGTYSTLKVQPAELEDSGVYFCASSQVVRGPDTQYFGPGTRLTVL.

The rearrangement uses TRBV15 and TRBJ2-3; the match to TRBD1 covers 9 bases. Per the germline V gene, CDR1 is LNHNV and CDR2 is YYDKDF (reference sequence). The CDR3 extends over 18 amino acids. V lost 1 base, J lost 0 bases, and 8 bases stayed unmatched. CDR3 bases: TGTGCCACCAGCAGAGGTAGACAGGGGGGGACTAGCACAGATACGCAGTATTTT. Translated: CATSRGRQGGTSTDTQYF.